The T cell receptor beta chain under discussion was sequenced for a study of blood T cell repertoires in COVID-19. Produced via immunoSEQ multiplex PCR; TCRdb's table is partial and in-frame only. In the table there are under 250,000 clones, roughly 86% of which are singletons. Trimming took off 5 bases at V and 0 bases at J, with 14 bases between the two ends. The V gene's germline CDR1 is KGHSH and CDR2 LQKENI. CDR3 length: 16 amino acids. This clone showed up just a few times. The rearrangement uses TRBV18 and TRBJ1-5; the D gene is possibly TRBD1 (6 bases). This clonotype was obtained from a woman aged 55-69 years who had recovered from COVID-19. The sequenced sample consisted of peripheral blood. Here the CDR3 reads CASSAGTFYSNQPQHF. In DNA, the CDR3 is TGTGCCAGCTCAGCCGGGACATTTTATAGCAATCAGCCCCAGCATTTT.